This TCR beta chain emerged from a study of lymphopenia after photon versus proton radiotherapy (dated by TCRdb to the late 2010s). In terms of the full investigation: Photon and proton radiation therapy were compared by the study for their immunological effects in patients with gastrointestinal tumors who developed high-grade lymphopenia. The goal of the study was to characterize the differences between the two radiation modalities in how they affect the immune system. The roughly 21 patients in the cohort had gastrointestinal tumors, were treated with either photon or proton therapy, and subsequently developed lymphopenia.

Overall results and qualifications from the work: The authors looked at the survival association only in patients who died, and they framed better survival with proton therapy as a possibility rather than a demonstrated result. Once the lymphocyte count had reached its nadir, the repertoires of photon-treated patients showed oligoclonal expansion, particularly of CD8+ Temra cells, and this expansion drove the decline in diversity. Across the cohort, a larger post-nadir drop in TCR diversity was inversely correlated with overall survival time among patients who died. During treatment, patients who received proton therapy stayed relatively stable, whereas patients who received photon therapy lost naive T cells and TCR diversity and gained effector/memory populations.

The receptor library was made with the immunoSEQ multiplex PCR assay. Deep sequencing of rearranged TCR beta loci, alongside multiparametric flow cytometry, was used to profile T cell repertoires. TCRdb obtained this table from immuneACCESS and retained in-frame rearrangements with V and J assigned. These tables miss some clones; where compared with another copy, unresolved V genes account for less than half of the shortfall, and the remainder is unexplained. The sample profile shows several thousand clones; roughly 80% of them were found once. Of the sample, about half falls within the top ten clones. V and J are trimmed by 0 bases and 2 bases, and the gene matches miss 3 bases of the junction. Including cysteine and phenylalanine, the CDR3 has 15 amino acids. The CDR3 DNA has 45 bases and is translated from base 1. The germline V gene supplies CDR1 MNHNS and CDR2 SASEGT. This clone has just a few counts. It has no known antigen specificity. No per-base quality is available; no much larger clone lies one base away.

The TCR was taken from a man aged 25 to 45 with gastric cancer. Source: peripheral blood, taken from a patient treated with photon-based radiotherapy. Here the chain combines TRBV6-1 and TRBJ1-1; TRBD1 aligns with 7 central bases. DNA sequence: TGTGCCAGCAGTGAAGCGGGACAGATTAACACTGAAGCTTTCTTT. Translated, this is CASSEAGQINTEAFF.